The clone carrying this TCR beta chain was counted between two and nine times. The entry originates in a study of identical twins. TCRdb ran MiXCR on the 5' RACE reads and lists one entry per CDR3 protein. The profile covers 700,000 or so distinct CDR3 sequences, with 8.6% appearing a single time and approximately 0.96% taken by the ten largest. J was trimmed by 4 bases and V by 3 bases; bases with no gene match: 11. The CDR3 covers 18 residues. Germline CDR1 reads MNHEY; CDR2 reads SMNVEV (reference sequence). These same records also appear under a second study, on yellow fever vaccine responses in identical twins.

What was sequenced was PBMCs. The source of this sequence is a woman aged 18 to 35 in good health. The chain has TRBV27 and TRBJ2-1; 11 bases fit TRBD1. The CDR3 coding sequence is TGTGCCAGCAGTTTTCTAACCGGGACAGGGGGAGAATACAATGAGCAGTTCTTC. Protein sequence: CASSFLTGTGGEYNEQFF.